These T cell receptor beta chains were read from a single sample in a study of blood T cell repertoires in COVID-19. Assay used: immunoSEQ multiplex PCR; TCRdb lists only in-frame clones, some missing. The sample yields 150,000 to 200,000 clones, 89% seen once. The sample consisted of PBMCs or T cells enriched from blood (not recorded which). These TCRs come from a woman aged 18-29 years who had recovered from COVID-19. Each CDR3 is given without its conserved first and last residue. Size is omitted from some rows. Given values are once, few, many or a class for expanded clones.

>TRBJ2-3|TRBV7-9|NA
ASSDSWTRSTDTQY
>TRBJ2-7|TRBV25-1|NA
ASSEGARREQY
>TRBJ2-7|TRBV12-5|NA
ASGWQGQGISYEQY
>TRBJ1-5|TRBV4-3|NA
ASSHRTGNQPQH
>TRBJ1-4|TRBV4-1|NA
ASSQSRVGLNEKLF
>TRBJ1-1|TRBV30|NA
AWSVLGDREDTEAF
>TRBJ1-2|TRBV28|NA
ASSLTGGEGYGYT
>TRBJ2-7|TRBV11-2|NA
ASSHYEQY
>TRBJ1-2|TRBV18|NA
ASSEETGGFGYT
>TRBJ1-2|TRBV2|once
ASVGTGNGYT
>TRBJ2-5|TRBV2|NA
ASRGQGVLGETQY
>TRBJ2-3|TRBV7-9|NA
ASSPGQDTQY
>TRBJ2-7|TRBV19|NA
ASSQKPTGQGGSYEQY
>TRBJ2-6|TRBV9|NA
ASSVTDSPVSGANVLT
>TRBJ1-1|TRBV28|once
ASREGRAEAF
>TRBJ1-2|TRBV7-8|NA
ASSRTVRDGYT
>TRBJ1-1|TRBV25-1|NA
ASSESHARTEAF
>TRBJ1-1|TRBV6-1|NA
ASSALTRLWSAEAF
>TRBJ1-6|TRBV27|NA
ASSFGRSNSPLH
>TRBJ2-7|TRBV28|NA
ASTTRRLLSDEQY
>TRBJ2-6|TRBV9|NA
ASSVERDRLSGANVLT
>TRBJ2-1|TRBV7-9|NA
ASSPAIAGGDSYNEQF
>TRBJ1-6|TRBV27|NA
ASSLSYRANSPLH
>TRBJ2-5|TRBV2|NA
ASFGRRELQETQY
>TRBJ2-2|TRBV11-2|once
ASSLTSTRELF
>TRBJ2-2|TRBV11-2|NA
ASSLSGSQDGELF
>TRBJ1-4|TRBV4-1|NA
ASSQDKTRGLF
>TRBJ2-7|TRBV18|NA
ASSPASGALGEQY
>TRBJ2-7|TRBV19|NA
ASSIGPGGGRGTYEQY
>TRBJ1-1|TRBV6-1|NA
ASSSVSTEAF
>TRBJ2-7|TRBV5-1|NA
ASSSGLAGAHEQY
>TRBJ2-7|TRBV28|NA
ASSPGTGESEQY
>TRBJ2-5|TRBV12-3/TRBV12-4|NA
ASSFFRETQY
>TRBJ2-7|TRBV6-5|NA
ASSYVGGEQY
>TRBJ1-1|TRBV9|NA
ASSRDSFGTNTEAF
>TRBJ2-3|TRBV7-3|NA
ASSLDMISGRSDTQY
>TRBJ2-7|TRBV10-3|NA
AINWGTSSYEQY
>TRBJ2-7|TRBV27|once
ASSLDGRAGYEQY
>TRBJ2-2|TRBV3-1/TRBV3-2|NA
ASRRTLKRTGELF
>TRBJ2-5|TRBV7-2|NA
ASSLKTSGILETQY
>TRBJ2-1|TRBV20-1|NA
SASTGGRFLRF
>TRBJ2-5|TRBV27|NA
ASAAYRGASETQY
>TRBJ2-5|TRBV12-3/TRBV12-4|NA
ASTRDSKETQY
>TRBJ2-1|TRBV9|NA
ASSVAGTAYNEQF
>TRBJ2-1|TRBV7-2|once
ASSYPTGGYGNEQF
>TRBJ2-2|TRBV3-1/TRBV3-2|NA
ASSSTLTSGRTGELF
>TRBJ2-7|TRBV23-1|NA
ASSLRRGLYEQY
>TRBJ2-2|TRBV30|NA
AWSSGAGELF
>TRBJ2-6|TRBV19|NA
ASSGVAAGANVLT
>TRBJ2-7|TRBV27|NA
ASRPAGYYEQY
>TRBJ2-2|TRBV3-1/TRBV3-2|once
ASSQQGATGELF
>TRBJ2-7|TRBV18|once
ASSTTDSYEQY
>TRBJ2-3|TRBV6-4|NA
ASRRGTGPTDTQY
>TRBJ2-6|TRBV28|NA
ASSLGAFSGANVLT
>TRBJ2-5|TRBV18|NA
ASSPGRGQETQY
>TRBJ2-1|TRBV5-1|NA
ASSLVLAGVVNEQF
>TRBJ2-1|TRBV21-1|NA
ASSNPAPRDRESYNEQF
>TRBJ2-5|TRBV30|NA
AWSSLRTSGSQETQY
>TRBJ1-1|TRBV5-1|once
ASSLAGGRTEAF
>TRBJ1-6|TRBV3-1/TRBV3-2|NA
ASSLGGSYNSPLH